A single count supports the clone carrying this TCR beta chain. The target antigen is unknown. These data come from a study of long-term antiretroviral therapy in people with HIV. General study results and limits: The blood, collected between the mid-2000s and the late 2010s, was possibly taken under older ART regimens. All time points showed a repertoire dominated by clones expanded before ART.

CDR3 length: 13 amino acids. The ends lost 3 bases at V and 7 bases at J; junction bases unmatched: 3. Germline CDR1 reads LNHDA; CDR2 reads SQIVND (reference sequence). They ran version v3.0 of the immunoSEQ assay at survey level. Assay: immunoSEQ multiplex PCR; the TCRdb copy retains only in-frame clones and omits some. This sample has almost 30,000 clones, with roughly 92% found just once. Amounts of 1-10 million cryopreserved PBMC were held in the samples before DNA extraction. The sample in question was unsorted PBMCs, obtained less than 6.8 years after starting antiretroviral therapy. This clonotype was obtained from a woman in her 40s with HIV. The chain uses TRBV19 and TRBJ1-1; TRBD1 matches 9 bases. CDR3 coding DNA: TGTGCCAGTAGTATCCGACAGGGGGGTGAAGCTTTCTTT. It encodes CASSIRQGGEAFF.